This T cell receptor beta chain was sequenced in a study of T cells after yellow fever vaccination. With respect to this clonotype: Its antigen is still unknown.

Study-wide results and limits: Abundant clonotypes from the bulk population could have been carried over as contaminants into FACS-sorted repertoires. Reappearing after the booster were most of the clones from primary vaccination (approximately 96% CD4, approximately 86% CD8).

This CDR3 region has 14 residues. A process of 5'RACE template switching, which added a universal primer site and UMIs, was used to make TCR cDNA. TCRdb called the 5' RACE reads again in MiXCR, with one record for every CDR3 protein. The sample has about 580,000 distinct CDR3 sequences; 17% are singletons. This TCR derives from a man aged 18 to 35 who received the YFV17D yellow fever vaccine. The sequenced sample was PBMCs, obtained 5 days after the first yellow fever vaccination. The rearrangement links TRBV21-1 to TRBJ2-1. TRBV21-1 represents a pseudogene. The CDR3 spells CASSKAEVYNEQFF. The CDR3 region has the DNA TGTGCCAGCAGCAAAGCCGAGGTCTACAATGAGCAGTTCTTC.